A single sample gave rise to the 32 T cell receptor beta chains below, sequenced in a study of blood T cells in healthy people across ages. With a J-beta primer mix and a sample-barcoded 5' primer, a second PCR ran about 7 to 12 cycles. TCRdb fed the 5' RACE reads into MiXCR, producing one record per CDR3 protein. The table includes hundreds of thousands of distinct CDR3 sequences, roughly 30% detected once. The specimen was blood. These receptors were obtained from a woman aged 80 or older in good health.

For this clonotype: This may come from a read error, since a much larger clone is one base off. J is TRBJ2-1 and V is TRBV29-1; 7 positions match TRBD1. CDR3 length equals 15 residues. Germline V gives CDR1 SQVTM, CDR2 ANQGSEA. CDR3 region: CSVEVWDSQYNGQFF. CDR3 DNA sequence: TGCAGCGTTGAAGTATGGGACAGCCAGTACAATGGGCAGTTCTTC.

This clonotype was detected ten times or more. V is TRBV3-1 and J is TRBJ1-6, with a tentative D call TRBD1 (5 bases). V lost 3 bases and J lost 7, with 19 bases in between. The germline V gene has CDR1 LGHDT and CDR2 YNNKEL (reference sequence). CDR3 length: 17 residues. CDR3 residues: CASSHGLPGNLNSPLHF. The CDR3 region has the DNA TGTGCCAGCAGCCACGGTCTTCCAGGGAACCTGAATTCACCCCTCCACTTT.

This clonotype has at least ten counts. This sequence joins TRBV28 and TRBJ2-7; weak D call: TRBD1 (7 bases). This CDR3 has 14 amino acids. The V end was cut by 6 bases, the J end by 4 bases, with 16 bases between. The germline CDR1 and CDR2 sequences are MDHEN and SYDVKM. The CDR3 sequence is CASREGTGAYEQYF. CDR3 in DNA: TGTGCCAGCAGGGAGGGAACAGGGGCTTACGAGCAGTACTTC.

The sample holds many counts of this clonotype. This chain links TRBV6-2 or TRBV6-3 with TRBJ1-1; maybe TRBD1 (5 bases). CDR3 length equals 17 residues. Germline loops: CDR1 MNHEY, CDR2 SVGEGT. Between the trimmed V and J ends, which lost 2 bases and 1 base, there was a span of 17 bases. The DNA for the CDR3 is TGTGCCAGCAGTTACGAGGTCCTCGACAGATGGAACACTGAAGCTTTCTTT. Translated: CASSYEVLDRWNTEAFF.

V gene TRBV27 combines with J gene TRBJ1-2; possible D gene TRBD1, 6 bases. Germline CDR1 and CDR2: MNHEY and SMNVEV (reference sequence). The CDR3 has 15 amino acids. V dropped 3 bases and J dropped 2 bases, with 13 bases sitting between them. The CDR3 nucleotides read TGTGCCAGCAGTTTCTGGGCAGGGGCCAACTATGGCTACACCTTC. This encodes CASSFWAGANYGYTF.

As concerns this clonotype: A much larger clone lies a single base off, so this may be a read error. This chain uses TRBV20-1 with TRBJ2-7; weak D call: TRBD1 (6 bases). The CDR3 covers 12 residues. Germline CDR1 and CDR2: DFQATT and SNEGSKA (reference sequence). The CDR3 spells CRARDISYEQYF. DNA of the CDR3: TGCAGGGCTAGGGACATATCCTACGAGCAGTACTTC.

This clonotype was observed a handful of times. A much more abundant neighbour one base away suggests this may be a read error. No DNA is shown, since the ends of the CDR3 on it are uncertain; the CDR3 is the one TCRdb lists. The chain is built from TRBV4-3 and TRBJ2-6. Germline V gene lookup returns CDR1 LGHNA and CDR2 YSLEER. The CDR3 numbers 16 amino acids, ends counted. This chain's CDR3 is CASSLEWGSGANVRTF.

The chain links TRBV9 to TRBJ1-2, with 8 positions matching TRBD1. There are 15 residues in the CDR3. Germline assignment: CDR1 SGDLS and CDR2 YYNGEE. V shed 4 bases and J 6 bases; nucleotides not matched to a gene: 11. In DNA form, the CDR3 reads TGTGCCAGCAGCATAGGACAGGGCGACCGTAATGGCTACACCTTC. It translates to CASSIGQGDRNGYTF.

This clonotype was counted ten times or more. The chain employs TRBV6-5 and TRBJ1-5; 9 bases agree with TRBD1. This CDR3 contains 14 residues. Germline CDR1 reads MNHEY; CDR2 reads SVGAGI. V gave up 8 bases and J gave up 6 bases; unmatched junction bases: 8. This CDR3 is CASGRGQGIQPQHF. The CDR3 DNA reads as TGTGCCAGCGGGAGGGGACAGGGAATTCAGCCCCAGCATTTT.

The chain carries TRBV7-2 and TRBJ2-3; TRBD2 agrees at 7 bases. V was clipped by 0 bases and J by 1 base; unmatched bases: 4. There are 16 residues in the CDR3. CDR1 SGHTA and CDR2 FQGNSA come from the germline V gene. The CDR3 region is CASSLAVAGRTDTQYF. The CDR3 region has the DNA TGTGCCAGCAGCTTAGCGGTAGCGGGTCGCACAGATACGCAGTATTTT. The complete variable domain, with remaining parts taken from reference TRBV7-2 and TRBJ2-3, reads GAGVSQSPSNKVTEKGKDVELRCDPISGHTALYWYRQSLGQGLEFLIYFQGNSAPDKSGLPSDRFSAERTGGSVSTLTIQRTQQEDSAVYLCASSLAVAGRTDTQYFGPGTRLTVL.

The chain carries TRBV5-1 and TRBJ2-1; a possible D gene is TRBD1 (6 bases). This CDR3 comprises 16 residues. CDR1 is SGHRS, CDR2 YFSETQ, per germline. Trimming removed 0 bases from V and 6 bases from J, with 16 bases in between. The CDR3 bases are TGCGCCAGCAGCTTGGTAGGGCAGGGGAGAGTCAATGAGCAGTTCTTC. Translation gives CASSLVGQGRVNEQFF.

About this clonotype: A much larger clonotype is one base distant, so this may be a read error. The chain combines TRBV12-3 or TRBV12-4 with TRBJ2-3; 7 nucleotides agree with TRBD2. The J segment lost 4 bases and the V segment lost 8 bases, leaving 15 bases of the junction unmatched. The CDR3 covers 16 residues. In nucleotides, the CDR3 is TGTGCCAGCTACAACTGGGGGGGTACTAGCGCAGATACGCAGTATTTT. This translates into CASYNWGGTSADTQYF.

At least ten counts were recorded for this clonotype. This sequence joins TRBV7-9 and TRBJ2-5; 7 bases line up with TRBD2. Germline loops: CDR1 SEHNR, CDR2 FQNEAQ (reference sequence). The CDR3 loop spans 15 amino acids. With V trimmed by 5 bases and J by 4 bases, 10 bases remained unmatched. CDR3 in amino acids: CASSLGSGEGETQYF. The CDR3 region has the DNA TGTGCCAGCAGCCTGGGCTCTGGGGAGGGAGAGACCCAGTACTTC.

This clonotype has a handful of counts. This chain's CDR3 is CSAVRDRGNEQFF. In nucleotides, the CDR3 is TGCAGTGCTGTTCGGGACAGGGGTAATGAGCAGTTCTTC. The chain couples TRBV20-1 to TRBJ2-1; 10 bases map to TRBD1. Germline V gene lookup returns CDR1 DFQATT and CDR2 SNEGSKA (reference sequence). Unmatched junction bases numbered 5, after V lost 5 bases and J lost 7 bases. CDR3 length: 13 residues.

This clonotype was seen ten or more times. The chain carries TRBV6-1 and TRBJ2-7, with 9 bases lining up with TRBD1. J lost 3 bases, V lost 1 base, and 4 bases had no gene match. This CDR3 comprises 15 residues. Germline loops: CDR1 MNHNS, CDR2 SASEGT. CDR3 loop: CASSEGDRVIYEQYF. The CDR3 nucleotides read TGTGCCAGCAGTGAAGGGGACAGGGTGATCTACGAGCAGTACTTC.

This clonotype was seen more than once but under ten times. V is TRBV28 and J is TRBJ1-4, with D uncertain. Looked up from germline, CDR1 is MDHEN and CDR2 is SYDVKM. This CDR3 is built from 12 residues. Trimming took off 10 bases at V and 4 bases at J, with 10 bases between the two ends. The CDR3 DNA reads TGTGCCACCCTTCAAGATAATGAAAAACTGTTTTTT. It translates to CATLQDNEKLFF. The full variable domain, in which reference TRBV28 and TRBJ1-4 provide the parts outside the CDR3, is DVKVTQSSRYLVKRTGEKVFLECVQDMDHENMFWYRQDPGLGLRLIYFSYDVKMKEKGDIPEGYSVSREKKERFSLILESASTNQTSMYLCATLQDNEKLFFGSGTQLSVL.

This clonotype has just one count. CDR3 protein: CSAEGDSYEQYF. The CDR3 DNA reads TGCAGCGCCGAAGGGGACTCTTACGAGCAGTACTTC. The chain carries TRBV29-1 and TRBJ2-4; perhaps TRBD2 as D (6 bases). The assigned J gene may be wrong: the sequence end matches TRBJ2-7 better. CDR3 length equals 12 residues. Germline-derived CDR1 and CDR2 are SQVTM and ANQGSEA.

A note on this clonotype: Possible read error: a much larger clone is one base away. The CDR3 DNA is TGCAGCGTTGAGGGGCAGTTCTTC. It codes for CSVEGQFF. The chain uses TRBV29-1 and TRBJ2-1, with D unresolved. The ends were cut back, 3 bases at V and 12 bases at J, with 3 bases in the middle. CDR3 length: 8 amino acids. CDR1 is SQVTM, CDR2 ANQGSEA, per germline.

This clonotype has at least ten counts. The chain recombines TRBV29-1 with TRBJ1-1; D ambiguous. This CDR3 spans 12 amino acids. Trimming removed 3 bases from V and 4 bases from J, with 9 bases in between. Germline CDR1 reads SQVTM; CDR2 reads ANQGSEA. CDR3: CSVDASSTEAFF. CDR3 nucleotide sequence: TGCAGCGTTGATGCGAGTAGCACTGAAGCTTTCTTT. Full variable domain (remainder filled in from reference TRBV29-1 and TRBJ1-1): SAVISQKPSRDICQRGTSLTIQCQVDSQVTMMFWYRQQPGQSLTLIATANQGSEATYESGFVIDKFPISRPNLTFSTLTVSNMSPEDSSIYLCSVDASSTEAFFGQGTRLTVV.

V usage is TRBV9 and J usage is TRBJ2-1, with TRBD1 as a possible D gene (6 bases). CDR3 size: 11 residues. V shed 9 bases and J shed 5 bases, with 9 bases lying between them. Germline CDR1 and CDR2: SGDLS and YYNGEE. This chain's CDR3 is CAINRDNEQFF. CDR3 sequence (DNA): TGTGCCATCAACAGGGACAATGAGCAGTTCTTC.

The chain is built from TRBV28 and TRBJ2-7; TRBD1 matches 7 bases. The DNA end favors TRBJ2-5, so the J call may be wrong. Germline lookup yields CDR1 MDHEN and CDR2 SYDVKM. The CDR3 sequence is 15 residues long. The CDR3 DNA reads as TGTGCCAGCAGTTCAAACAGGGGATCAGCGGAGACCCAGTACTTC. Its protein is CASSSNRGSAETQYF.

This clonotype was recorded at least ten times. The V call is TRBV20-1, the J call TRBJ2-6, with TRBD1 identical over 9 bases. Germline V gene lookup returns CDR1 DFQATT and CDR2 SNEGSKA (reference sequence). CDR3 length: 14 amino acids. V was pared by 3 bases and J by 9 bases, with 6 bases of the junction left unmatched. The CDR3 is CSASPGTGHNVLTF. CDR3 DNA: TGCAGTGCTAGCCCCGGGACAGGGCACAACGTCCTGACTTTC.

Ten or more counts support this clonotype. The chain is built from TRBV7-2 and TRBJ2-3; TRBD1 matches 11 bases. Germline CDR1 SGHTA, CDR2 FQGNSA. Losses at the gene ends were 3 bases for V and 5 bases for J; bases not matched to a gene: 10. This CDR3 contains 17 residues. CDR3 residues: CASSFPGQGARGDTQYF. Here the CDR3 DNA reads TGTGCCAGCAGCTTCCCCGGACAGGGGGCTCGGGGAGATACGCAGTATTTT.

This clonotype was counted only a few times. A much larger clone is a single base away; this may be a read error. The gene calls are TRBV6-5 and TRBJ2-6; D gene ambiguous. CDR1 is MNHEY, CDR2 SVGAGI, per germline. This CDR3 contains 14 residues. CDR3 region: CASRYSSGANVLTF. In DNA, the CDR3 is TGTGCCAGCAGGTACTCGTCGGGGGCCAACGTCCTGACTTTC.

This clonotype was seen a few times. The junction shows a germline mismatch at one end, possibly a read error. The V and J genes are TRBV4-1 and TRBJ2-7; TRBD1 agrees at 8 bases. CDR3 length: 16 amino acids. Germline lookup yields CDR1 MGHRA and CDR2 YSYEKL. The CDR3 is CASSSLRGRIPYERYF. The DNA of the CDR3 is TGCGCCAGCAGCTCGCTCAGGGGGCGTATCCCCTACGAGCGGTACTTC.

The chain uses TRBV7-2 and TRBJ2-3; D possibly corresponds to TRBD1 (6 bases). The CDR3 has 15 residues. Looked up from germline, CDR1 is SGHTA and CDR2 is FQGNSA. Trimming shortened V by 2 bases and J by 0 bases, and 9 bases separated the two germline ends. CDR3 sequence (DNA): TGTGCCAGCAGCTTACAGGGGCTTAGCACAGATACGCAGTATTTT. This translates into CASSLQGLSTDTQYF.

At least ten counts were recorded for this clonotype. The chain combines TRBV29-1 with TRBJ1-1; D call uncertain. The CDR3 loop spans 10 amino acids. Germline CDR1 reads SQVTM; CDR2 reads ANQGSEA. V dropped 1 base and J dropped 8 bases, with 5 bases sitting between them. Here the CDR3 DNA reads TGCAGCGTTGAAGGGGCCGAAGCTTTCTTT. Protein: CSVEGAEAFF.

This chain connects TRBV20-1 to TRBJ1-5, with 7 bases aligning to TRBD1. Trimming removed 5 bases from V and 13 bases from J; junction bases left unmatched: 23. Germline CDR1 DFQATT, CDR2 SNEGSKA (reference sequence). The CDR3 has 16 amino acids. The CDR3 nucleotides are TGCAGTGCTGTCGCCATCCCCGGGACAGACATTATATCGCAGCATTTT. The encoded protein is CSAVAIPGTDIISQHF.

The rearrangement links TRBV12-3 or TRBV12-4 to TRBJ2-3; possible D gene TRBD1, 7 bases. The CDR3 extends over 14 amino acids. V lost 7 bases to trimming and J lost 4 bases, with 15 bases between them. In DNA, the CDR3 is TGTGCCAGCACCGACAGGGAGGTTGCAGATACGCAGTATTTT. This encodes CASTDREVADTQYF.

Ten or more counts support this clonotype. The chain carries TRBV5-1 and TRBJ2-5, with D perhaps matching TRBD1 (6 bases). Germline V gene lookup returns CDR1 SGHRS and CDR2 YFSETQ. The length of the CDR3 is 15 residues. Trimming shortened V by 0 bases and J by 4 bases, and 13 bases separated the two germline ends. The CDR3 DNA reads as TGCGCCAGCAGCTTGGAGCAGGGGTGGGGAGAGACCCAGTACTTC. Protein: CASSLEQGWGETQYF.

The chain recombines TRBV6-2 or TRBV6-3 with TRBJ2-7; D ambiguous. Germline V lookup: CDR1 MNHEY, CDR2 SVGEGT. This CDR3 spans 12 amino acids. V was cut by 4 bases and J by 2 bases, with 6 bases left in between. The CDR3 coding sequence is TGTGCCAGCAGTTGGTCGGCCTACGAGCAGTACTTC. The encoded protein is CASSWSAYEQYF.

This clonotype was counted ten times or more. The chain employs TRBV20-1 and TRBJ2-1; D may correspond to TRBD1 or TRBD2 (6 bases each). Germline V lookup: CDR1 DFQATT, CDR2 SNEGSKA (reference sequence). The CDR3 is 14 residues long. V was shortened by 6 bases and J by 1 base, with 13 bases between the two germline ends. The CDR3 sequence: CSAGGLKSYNEQFF. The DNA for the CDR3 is TGCAGTGCAGGGGGACTCAAATCCTACAATGAGCAGTTCTTC.